This is a list of T cell receptor beta chains from one sample in a study of OX40 agonist ivuxolimab in advanced cancers. TCRdb's copy holds only in-frame clones and misses some; the assay was immunoSEQ multiplex PCR. The data show roughly 62,000 clones, with 86% seen just once and 2% to 3% held by the top ten. The sequences come from CD4+ or CD8+ T cells sorted from blood, collected in a trial of the OX40 agonist ivuxolimab. These receptors all stem from an adult with an advanced solid tumor such as melanoma, head and neck, liver or kidney cancer. Both conserved end residues are part of each CDR3. D genes are given only for firm matches. Clone sizes are given selectively: once, few, many, or a class where the clone is expanded.

TRBV7-9	TRBJ1-3	-	-	CASHIGGAHTIYF	TGTGCCAGCCATATTGGGGGGGCGCACACCATATATTTT
TRBV5-8	TRBJ1-2	-	-	CASSPGVRAYGYTF	TGTGCCAGCAGCCCTGGTGTCAGGGCATATGGCTACACCTTC
TRBV7-3	TRBJ1-6	-	-	CASSPHSSGYNSPLHF	TGTGCCAGCAGCCCCCACTCGTCGGGGTATAATTCACCCCTCCACTTT
TRBV5-1	TRBJ2-5	few	-	CASRPGEGETQYF	TGCGCCAGCAGACCCGGGGAAGGGGAGACCCAGTACTTC
TRBV7-2	TRBJ2-6	-	-	CASSLGGRISGANVLTF	TGTGCCAGCAGCTTAGGGGGACGCATCTCTGGGGCCAACGTCCTGACTTTC
TRBV5-5	TRBJ1-6	-	-	CASSLAGLPPLHF	TGTGCCAGCAGCTTGGCCGGGTTGCCGCCCCTCCACTTT
TRBV10-3	TRBJ1-5	-	TRBD1	CAISGRDRGQPQHF	TGTGCCATCAGTGGCCGGGACAGGGGTCAGCCCCAGCATTTT
TRBV7-9	TRBJ2-5	-	-	CASSPPAGAQETQYF	TGTGCCAGCAGCCCTCCCGCGGGGGCCCAAGAGACCCAGTACTTC
TRBV7-3	TRBJ2-2	-	-	CASSLNGGSTGELFF	TGTGCCAGCAGCTTAAATGGGGGGTCCACCGGGGAGCTGTTTTTT
TRBV28	TRBJ1-2	-	-	CASSIQGSYTF	TGTGCCAGCAGTATACAGGGTTCCTACACCTTC
TRBV7-2	TRBJ2-7	few	-	CASSLEGGQGQYF	TGTGCCAGCAGCTTAGAGGGGGGGCAGGGGCAGTACTTC
TRBV6-5	TRBJ1-2	-	-	CAAGGVYGYTF	TGTGCCGCCGGGGGGGTCTATGGCTACACCTTC
TRBV7-9	TRBJ2-5	-	-	CASSLRQGRWRETQYF	TGTGCCAGCAGCTTGCGCCAGGGAAGGTGGCGAGAGACCCAGTACTTC
TRBV18	TRBJ1-1	-	-	CASSPVDTNTEAFF	TGTGCCAGCTCACCAGTGGACACGAACACTGAAGCTTTCTTT
TRBV6-5	TRBJ2-7	-	-	CASNQPIRGSWQYF	TGTGCCAGCAACCAACCCATCCGCGGGTCGTGGCAGTACTTC
TRBV7-2	TRBJ2-1	-	TRBD2	CASSTRTSGGALEQFF	TGTGCCAGCAGCACCCGGACTAGCGGGGGGGCATTAGAGCAGTTCTTC
TRBV7-3	TRBJ2-3	-	-	CASSPAPVTDTQYF	TGTGCCAGCAGCCCCGCGCCAGTTACAGATACGCAGTATTTT
TRBV5-1	TRBJ2-7	-	-	CASSRTDQTTYEQYF	TGCGCCAGCAGTCGAACGGACCAAACAACTTACGAGCAGTACTTC
TRBV7-9	TRBJ1-4	-	TRBD1	CASSRTGAYNEKLFF	TGTGCCAGCAGCAGAACAGGGGCCTATAATGAAAAACTGTTTTTT
TRBV7-9	TRBJ1-6	-	-	CASSLVEPPLHF	TGTGCCAGCAGCTTAGTCGAACCACCCCTCCACTTT
TRBV6-1	TRBJ2-1	-	-	CASRGSSYNEQFF	TGTGCCAGCAGGGGGAGCTCCTACAATGAGCAGTTCTTC
TRBV14	TRBJ2-3	-	-	CASSQGWGTDTQYF	TGTGCCAGCAGCCAAGGTTGGGGAACAGATACGCAGTATTTT
TRBV19	TRBJ1-2	-	-	CASSPSGTPYGYTF	TGTGCCAGTAGCCCTTCCGGGACCCCCTATGGCTACACCTTC